The clone carrying this TCR beta chain has only a few counts. The CDR3 loop spans 17 amino acids. Germline lookup yields CDR1 MDHEN and CDR2 SYDVKM. V lost 6 bases and J 13 bases, leaving 34 bases between the germline ends. These data are taken from a study of tumour-infiltrating T cells in Burkitt lymphoma. Study-level background: Productive clonality predicted overall and progression-free survival.

This table comes from immunoSEQ multiplex PCR, and its TCRdb copy is limited to in-frame clones, with some not included. The sample includes around 14,000 clones, more than 70% of them seen just once. The receptor was isolated from a human donor with diffuse large B-cell lymphoma. This chain joins TRBV28 and TRBJ2-7; a possible D gene is TRBD2 (7 bases). The source material was tumor tissue. The CDR3 region has the DNA TGTGCCAGCAGCTCTCCGGGGGCCACACGGAGCGGGGCAGAAAAATACTTC. It is translated as CASSSPGATRSGAEKYF.